The 18 T cell receptor beta chains listed next were all sequenced from one sample in a study of T cell changes during pregnancy in multiple sclerosis. Profiling relied on immunoSEQ multiplex PCR, and the TCRdb table lists in-frame clones only, not all of them. This table holds 130,000 or so clones, under 95% found once. The sample in question was peripheral blood, obtained before pregnancy. The receptors come from a female donor with multiple sclerosis, enrolled in a pregnancy study.

The CDR3 here is CAIRTDVGNTIYF. CDR3 in DNA: TGTGCCATCCGGACAGACGTTGGAAACACCATATATTTT. V and J are TRBV10-3 and TRBJ1-3; maybe TRBD1 (6 bases). The CDR3 consists of 13 residues. The ends were cut back, 8 bases at V and 3 bases at J, with 11 bases in the middle. The germline V gene encodes CDR1 ENHRY and CDR2 SYGVKD.

This chain links TRBV27 with TRBJ1-1; D remains ambiguous. Between the trimmed V and J ends, which lost 0 bases and 5 bases, there was a span of 10 bases. Per the germline V gene, CDR1 is MNHEY and CDR2 is SMNVEV (reference sequence). The CDR3 has 14 amino acids. For the CDR3, the DNA is TGTGCCAGCAGTTTATCCGGGTCGAATACTGAAGCTTTCTTT. Its translation: CASSLSGSNTEAFF.

The V call is TRBV6-4, the J call TRBJ1-2, with 8 bases lining up with TRBD1. The junction had 14 bases not matched to a gene; V was cut back by 3 bases and J by 8 bases. Germline CDR1 is MRHNA and CDR2 is SNTAGT. The CDR3 covers 16 residues. The DNA for the CDR3 is TGTGCCAGCAGTGATTACGCAATAGGACAGGGCGGCGGCTACACCTTC. This translates into CASSDYAIGQGGGYTF.

This chain joins TRBV6-5 and TRBJ2-3; 10 bases are shared with TRBD2. The CDR3 spans 15 residues. In germline, CDR1 is MNHEY, CDR2 SVGAGI. The junction had 11 bases not matched to a gene; V was cut back by 4 bases and J by 10 bases. The chain's CDR3 is CASSSPSGRAKAQYF. CDR3 in DNA: TGTGCCAGCAGTTCCCCAAGCGGGAGGGCAAAGGCGCAGTATTTT.

This chain links TRBV28 with TRBJ1-2; a weak D match, TRBD1 (6 bases). CDR1 is MDHEN and CDR2 is SYDVKM in the germline V gene. V gave up 3 bases and J gave up 6 bases, with 8 bases separating them. This CDR3 spans 12 amino acids. The CDR3 nucleotides are TGTGCCAGCAGTTTGTACAGGGATGGCTACACCTTC. Amino acids: CASSLYRDGYTF.

V gene TRBV9 combines with J gene TRBJ2-3, with TRBD2 matching over 12 bases. The CDR3 spans 14 residues. With V trimmed by 3 bases and J by 9 bases, 5 bases remained unmatched. Per germline, CDR1 SGDLS and CDR2 YYNGEE. CDR3 loop: CASSATSGSSTQYF. The CDR3 DNA follows: TGTGCCAGCAGCGCGACTAGCGGGAGTAGCACGCAGTATTTT. Based on the CDR3 plus reference TRBV9 and TRBJ2-3, the full variable domain is DSGVTQTPKHLITATGQRVTLRCSPRSGDLSVYWYQQSLDQGLQFLIQYYNGEERAKGNILERFSAQQFPDLHSELNLSSLELGDSALYFCASSATSGSSTQYFGPGTRLTVL.

For the CDR3, the DNA is TGTGCCAGCAGGGACAGGGCCAAAAACATTCAGTACTTC. This encodes CASRDRAKNIQYF. This sequence joins TRBV27 and TRBJ2-4, with 7 positions matching TRBD1. The CDR3 spans 13 residues. The V segment lost 6 bases and the J segment 1 base; nucleotides outside the gene matches: 0. Germline V CDR1 and CDR2: MNHEY, SMNVEV (reference sequence).

The J gene is TRBJ1-1, the V gene TRBV4-1; tentative D call: TRBD1 (5 bases). CDR3 size: 14 residues. CDR1 and CDR2 from the germline V gene are MGHRA and YSYEKL. The V end was cut by 2 bases, the J end by 4 bases, with 11 bases between. The DNA for the CDR3 is TGCGCCAGCAGCCAAAGACAGCTGAGCACTGAAGCTTTCTTT. Its translation is CASSQRQLSTEAFF.

The rearrangement uses TRBV7-2 and TRBJ2-1; D perhaps matches TRBD2 (6 bases). The CDR3 has 14 residues. Trimming took 1 base from V and 4 from J, leaving 8 bases between them. Germline lookup yields CDR1 SGHTA and CDR2 FQGNSA. The CDR3 region has the DNA TGTGCCAGCAGCTTAGGGACTACATACAATGAGCAGTTCTTC. Translated: CASSLGTTYNEQFF.

The V call is TRBV2, the J call TRBJ1-1; TRBD1 aligns across 7 bases. The CDR3 runs 15 residues. V shed 5 bases and J 7 bases; nucleotides not matched to a gene: 13. Germline CDR1 SNHLY, CDR2 FYNNEI. The CDR3 DNA sequence: TGTGCCAGCAGTTATGACAGGGCTGGGAGCAATGAAGCTTTCTTT. Its protein product is CASSYDRAGSNEAFF.

The chain carries TRBV29-1 and TRBJ1-2; unclear D gene. Trimming removed 2 bases at V and 5 bases at J, with 6 bases between. Germline CDR1 SQVTM, CDR2 ANQGSEA. This CDR3 is built from 11 residues. The CDR3: CSVEWEYGYTF. DNA of the CDR3: TGCAGCGTTGAATGGGAGTATGGCTACACCTTC.

CDR3 coding DNA: TGCGCCAGCAGCTTGGCAGGGGACACTAATGAAAAACTGTTTTTT. Protein product: CASSLAGDTNEKLFF. This chain uses TRBV5-1 with TRBJ1-4, with D possibly matching TRBD1 (6 bases). The V end lost 0 bases, the J end lost 2 bases, and 8 bases lay between the germline ends. The CDR3 runs 15 residues. CDR1 is SGHRS, CDR2 YFSETQ, per germline.

J is TRBJ2-7 and V is TRBV6-1, with a weak D call TRBD2 (6 bases). CDR1 and CDR2 from the germline V gene are MNHNS and SASEGT. V was clipped by 2 bases and J by 3 bases, with 8 bases between them. This CDR3 has 13 amino acids. The CDR3 nucleotides read TGTGCCAGCAGTGAAACGGGAGTCTACGAGCAGTACTTC. It is translated as CASSETGVYEQYF.

The chain couples TRBV27 to TRBJ2-7, with D possibly TRBD1 on 5 matching bases. V lost 1 base and J lost 0, with 7 bases in between. CDR3 size: 14 residues. Germline V gives CDR1 MNHEY, CDR2 SMNVEV (reference sequence). The CDR3 nucleotides are TGTGCCAGCAGTTTATGGCAGGGCTCCTACGAGCAGTACTTC. Amino acids: CASSLWQGSYEQYF.

V and J are TRBV4-2 and TRBJ2-3; 12 positions match TRBD2. Germline V gene data show CDR1 as LGHNA and CDR2 as YNFKEQ. The CDR3 length is 19 residues. The ends lost 3 bases at V and 2 bases at J; junction bases unmatched: 12. This CDR3 is CASSHGLAGRARTTDTQYF. DNA for the CDR3: TGTGCCAGCAGCCACGGACTAGCGGGGAGGGCCAGGACCACAGATACGCAGTATTTT.

CDR3 sequence reads: CASSYGPGQGAYNEKLFF. The CDR3 coding sequence is TGTGCCAGCAGTTACGGTCCGGGACAGGGGGCCTATAATGAAAAACTGTTTTTT. The V and J genes are TRBV6-7 and TRBJ1-4, with 12 bases fitting TRBD1. TRBV6-7 counts as an open reading frame of uncertain function. The CDR3 has 18 residues. V shed 2 bases and J 4 bases; nucleotides not matched to a gene: 8.

This rearrangement joins TRBV19 to TRBJ1-4; weak D call: TRBD1 (6 bases). The CDR3 contains 18 residues. The germline V gene has CDR1 LNHDA and CDR2 SQIVND (reference sequence). V lost 3 bases to trimming and J lost 8 bases, with 25 bases between them. The DNA of the CDR3 is TGTGCCAGTAGTATTCATCTACAGACAGGTCGTCGAATCGAAAAACTGTTTTTT. As protein: CASSIHLQTGRRIEKLFF.

This chain joins TRBV7-6 and TRBJ2-1, with 10 bases that match TRBD2. The germline CDR1 and CDR2 sequences are SGHVS and FNYEAQ. V was clipped by 5 bases and J by 7 bases; unmatched bases: 11. The CDR3 is made up of 16 amino acids. DNA for the CDR3: TGTGCCAGCAGCAAGAGCGGGGGGGCCCTCGGAAATGAGCAGTTCTTC. Translation: CASSKSGGALGNEQFF.